Each of the 22 T cell receptor beta chains below was sequenced from the same sample in a study of blood T cell repertoires in COVID-19. Sequencing was performed with immunoSEQ multiplex PCR; in TCRdb, only in-frame clones are kept and a portion is missing. The sample consists of 140,000 to 150,000 clones, 70% to 90% of them appearing once. The source material was peripheral blood. Source of these receptors: a human donor with acute or convalescent COVID-19. The donor label of this sample is uncertain.

The chain joins TRBV5-1 to TRBJ1-5; TRBD1 is a possible D gene (5 bases). V was shortened by 4 bases and J by 5 bases, with 16 bases between the two germline ends. The CDR3 contains 15 residues. Germline V gene sequence: CDR1 SGHRS, CDR2 YFSETQ. The CDR3, as DNA: TGCGCCAGCAGCGAATATCCGGGGGGGGATCAGCCCCAGCATTTT. It translates to CASSEYPGGDQPQHF.

This chain uses TRBV5-8 with TRBJ2-3; 9 bases align to TRBD2. Germline trimming cut 2 bases from V and 7 bases from J; bases unmatched to any gene: 8. The CDR3 totals 15 residues. CDR1 and CDR2 from the germline V gene are SGHTS and YDEGEE. DNA for the CDR3: TGTGCCAGCAGCTTAAGCGGGGGGACAACCTATACGCAGTATTTT. Translating gives CASSLSGGTTYTQYF.

This rearrangement joins TRBV5-4 to TRBJ1-5; 7 bases agree with TRBD1. The germline V gene has CDR1 SGHNT and CDR2 YYREEE (reference sequence). Trimming took 4 bases from V and 3 from J; bases not matched to a gene: 4. This CDR3 region has 14 residues. The CDR3 here is CASSPDRDNQPQHF. CDR3 nucleotide sequence: TGTGCCAGCAGCCCAGACAGGGACAATCAGCCCCAGCATTTT.

The genes are TRBV6-2 or TRBV6-3 and TRBJ1-1, with 7 bases lining up with TRBD1. CDR1 MNHEY and CDR2 SVGEGT come from the germline V gene. V lost 5 bases to trimming and J lost 0 bases; unmatched junction nucleotides: 6. This CDR3 spans 15 amino acids. CDR3 loop: CASSTGTAMNTEAFF. The DNA of the CDR3 is TGTGCCAGCAGTACCGGGACAGCCATGAACACTGAAGCTTTCTTT.

The genes are TRBV20-1 and TRBJ1-1, with D maybe TRBD1 (6 bases). This CDR3 comprises 14 residues. CDR1 is DFQATT and CDR2 is SNEGSKA in the germline V gene (reference sequence). V lost 4 bases and J 5 bases, leaving 17 bases between the germline ends. CDR3 sequence (DNA): TGCAGTGCTACTGAATCAGGGGAGCCGACTGAAGCTTTCTTT. This sequence encodes CSATESGEPTEAFF.

The CDR3 DNA follows: TGTGCCAGCAGTTACCCCGACTCGACAGGGAACTATGGCTACACCTTC. It translates to CASSYPDSTGNYGYTF. The J gene is TRBJ1-2, the V gene TRBV6-5; the match to TRBD1 covers 7 bases. CDR1 and CDR2 from the germline V gene are MNHEY and SVGAGI. Germline trimming cut 2 bases from V and 2 bases from J; bases unmatched to any gene: 8. The CDR3 spans 16 residues.

Of note for this clone: Additional DNA sequences in this sample encode the identical CDR3. The CDR3 spells CASSLGHQNTEAFF. The CDR3 DNA is TGTGCCAGCAGCTTAGGACACCAGAACACTGAAGCTTTCTTT. This sequence joins TRBV7-2 and TRBJ1-1; D gene unclear. CDR1 SGHTA and CDR2 FQGNSA come from the germline V gene. Trimming removed 1 base at V and 1 base at J, with 7 bases between. The CDR3 has 14 amino acids.

The V call is TRBV10-3, the J call TRBJ1-6; D gene ambiguous. The CDR3 totals 13 residues. The germline gives CDR1 ENHRY, CDR2 SYGVKD. The germline V and J ends were trimmed by 6 bases and 10 bases, with 13 bases remaining between them. CDR3 sequence reads: CAIRPSTLSPLHF. The CDR3 DNA reads as TGTGCCATCAGACCTTCTACTCTATCACCCCTCCACTTT.

The gene calls are TRBV21-1 and TRBJ2-7; TRBD1, the D gene given by the table, was not confirmed from the DNA. TRBV21-1 is annotated as a pseudogene. The CDR3 is made up of 13 amino acids. CDR3 sequence reads: CASIWDTLYEQYF. For the CDR3, the DNA is TGTGCCAGCATATGGGACACACTCTACGAGCAGTACTTC.

This chain links TRBV9 with TRBJ2-1, with 9 nucleotides matching TRBD2. Germline V lookup: CDR1 SGDLS, CDR2 YYNGEE. V shed 2 bases, J shed 9 bases, and the junction held 9 bases outside the gene matches. This CDR3 is built from 15 residues. In DNA, the CDR3 is TGTGCCAGCAGCGTCGTATCTAGCGGGATCGGTGAGCAGTTCTTC. Translated: CASSVVSSGIGEQFF.

This rearrangement joins TRBV2 to TRBJ1-2; D remains ambiguous. Trimming took off 1 base at V and 6 bases at J, with 12 bases between the two ends. The germline CDR1 and CDR2 sequences are SNHLY and FYNNEI. This CDR3 contains 14 residues. The CDR3 bases are TGTGCCAGCAGTGAAGTTCGGGGAAGGGATGGCTACACCTTC. It yields the protein CASSEVRGRDGYTF.

The chain employs TRBV29-1 and TRBJ2-5; D is possibly TRBD2 (5 bases). CDR1 and CDR2 from the germline V gene are SQVTM and ANQGSEA. The CDR3 consists of 14 residues. V lost 7 bases and J lost 7, with 22 bases in between. Written as DNA, the CDR3 is TGCAGCGCCTCCCCGGTTGGAGCGGAATGGACCCAGTACTTC. Protein product: CSASPVGAEWTQYF.

The chain has TRBV11-3 and TRBJ2-5; 10 nucleotides align to TRBD2. The V gene end was trimmed by 5 bases and the J gene end by 2 bases; junction bases not matched to a gene: 8. CDR1 is SGHNT, CDR2 YENEEA, per germline. The CDR3 loop spans 16 amino acids. CDR3 amino acids: CASSPGTSAPQETQYF. The CDR3, as DNA: TGTGCCAGCAGCCCGGGGACTAGCGCTCCTCAAGAGACCCAGTACTTC.

The rearrangement joins TRBV6-1 to TRBJ1-1; 12 nucleotides line up with TRBD1. The germline CDR1 and CDR2 sequences are MNHNS and SASEGT. The CDR3 runs to 18 residues. V was pared by 1 base and J by 0 bases, with 6 bases of the junction left unmatched. The CDR3 nucleotides read TGTGCCAGCAGTGAAGGTGGGACAGGGGGCCCCATGAACACTGAAGCTTTCTTT. The encoded protein is CASSEGGTGGPMNTEAFF.

The genes are TRBV4-3 and TRBJ1-1; TRBD1 matches at 7 bases. This CDR3 has 15 residues. V trimming: 2 bases; J trimming: 2 bases; junction bases outside the gene matches: 5. CDR1 and CDR2 from the germline V gene are LGHNA and YSLEER. CDR3 amino acids: CASSQRRDSNTEAFF. As DNA, the CDR3 is TGCGCCAGCAGCCAACGCCGGGACAGCAACACTGAAGCTTTCTTT.

Regarding this clone: Other DNA variants within this sample encode the same CDR3. The rearrangement joins TRBV28 to TRBJ1-2; 7 nucleotides agree with TRBD1. There are 14 residues in the CDR3. Germline V lookup: CDR1 MDHEN, CDR2 SYDVKM. After removal of 4 bases from V and 0 bases from J, the junction contained 2 bases not matched to a gene. The chain's CDR3 is CASSSGQANYGYTF. CDR3 in DNA: TGTGCCAGCAGTTCCGGACAGGCTAACTATGGCTACACCTTC.

The chain carries TRBV6-5 and TRBJ1-4; possibly TRBD1 for D (5 bases). Trimming cost V 5 bases and J 9 bases, with 16 bases left between them. Germline-derived CDR1 and CDR2 are MNHEY and SVGAGI. The CDR3 has 14 amino acids. The CDR3 DNA sequence: TGTGCCAGCAGTCCGACAGATATAATGAAAAAACTGTTTTTT. It encodes CASSPTDIMKKLFF.

V is TRBV19 and J is TRBJ2-5, with TRBD1 matching over 7 bases. Germline V gives CDR1 LNHDA, CDR2 SQIVND (reference sequence). The CDR3 runs to 13 residues. The V gene end was trimmed by 4 bases and the J gene end by 3 bases; junction bases not matched to a gene: 2. This CDR3 reads CASSKGTEETQYF. As DNA, the CDR3 is TGTGCCAGTAGTAAAGGGACAGAAGAGACCCAGTACTTC.

V gene TRBV5-1 combines with J gene TRBJ2-2, with D perhaps TRBD1 (6 bases). Germline V gene sequence: CDR1 SGHRS, CDR2 YFSETQ. The V end was cut by 7 bases, the J end by 7 bases, with 14 bases between. The CDR3 extends over 13 amino acids. The CDR3 is CASWGQGNGELFF. The CDR3 DNA sequence: TGCGCCAGCTGGGGGCAGGGGAACGGGGAGCTGTTTTTT.

Written as DNA, the CDR3 is TGCGCCAGCAGCTTTAACGGGGACACCGGGGAGCTGTTTTTT. Translating gives CASSFNGDTGELFF. J is TRBJ2-2 and V is TRBV5-1; weak D call: TRBD2 (5 bases). With 2 bases removed from V and 3 bases from J, the gap between germline ends came to 8 bases. Germline V lookup: CDR1 SGHRS, CDR2 YFSETQ. This CDR3 comprises 14 residues.

The CDR3 DNA sequence: TGTGCCAGCAGCACGGGATGGCAGGCGAACACTGAAGCTTTCTTT. It translates to CASSTGWQANTEAFF. This rearrangement joins TRBV5-4 to TRBJ1-1; D unclear. There are 15 residues in the CDR3. The ends were cut back, 4 bases at V and 1 base at J, with 14 bases in the middle. The germline CDR1 and CDR2 sequences are SGHNT and YYREEE (reference sequence). The whole variable domain, remainder taken from reference TRBV5-4 and TRBJ1-1, is ETGVTQSPTHLIKTRGQQVTLRCSSQSGHNTVSWYQQALGQGPQFIFQYYREEENGRGNFPPRFSGLQFPNYSSELNVNALELDDSALYLCASSTGWQANTEAFFGQGTRLTVV.

A few counts support this clone. The chain has TRBV2 and TRBJ2-2, with TRBD2 as a possible D gene (5 bases). Trimming pared 8 bases from V and 2 bases from J, leaving 15 bases between. CDR3 size: 15 residues. CDR1 and CDR2 from the germline V gene are SNHLY and FYNNEI. The CDR3 nucleotides read TGTGCCAGCGGTGGACGCGGGCGTAACACCGGGGAGCTGTTTTTT. Translating gives CASGGRGRNTGELFF.